One and the same sample provided the 13 T cell receptor beta chains below, sequenced in a study of T-cell memory formation after mild COVID-19. One entry per CDR3 protein results from TCRdb running MiXCR on the 5' RACE reads. The profile shows around 430,000 distinct CDR3 sequences, approximately 15% of them singletons. The sample consisted of PBMCs or a T cell subset sorted from them (not recorded which). The origin of the receptors is a man younger than 35 who had mild COVID-19 (a few samples of this study predate the infection). Cell type and time point are not known.

This clonotype was counted only a few times. The J gene is TRBJ2-3, the V gene TRBV5-1; TRBD2 matches at 10 bases. The germline CDR1 and CDR2 sequences are SGHRS and YFSETQ. V trimming: 7 bases; J trimming: 2 bases; junction bases outside the gene matches: 7. CDR3 size: 15 residues. CDR3 bases: TGCGCCAGCGGACCTAGCGGGGGCCCCACAGATACGCAGTATTTT. This gives the protein CASGPSGGPTDTQYF.

This chain connects TRBV10-1 to TRBJ2-3; the match to TRBD2 covers 10 bases. This CDR3 comprises 14 residues. Germline-derived CDR1 and CDR2 are WNHNN and SYGVQD (reference sequence). The junction had 3 bases not matched to a gene; V was cut back by 8 bases and J by 1 base. The CDR3 DNA follows: TGCGCCAGCGGAGGACTAGCGGGCACAGATACGCAGTATTTT. This sequence encodes CASGGLAGTDTQYF.

The V and J genes are TRBV7-2 and TRBJ2-7; no reliable D call. Looked up from germline, CDR1 is SGHTA and CDR2 is FQGNSA. Trimming stripped 1 base from V and 3 bases from J, with 10 bases between. This CDR3 is 14 amino acids long. The CDR3 spells CASSLGGVLYEQYF. CDR3 nucleotides: TGTGCCAGCAGCTTAGGTGGGGTACTCTACGAGCAGTACTTC.

The rearrangement uses TRBV11-2 and TRBJ1-3, with D uncertain. This CDR3 is 16 amino acids long. Germline V gene data show CDR1 as SGHAT and CDR2 as FQNNGV. Trimming removed 5 bases from V and 3 bases from J, with 17 bases in between. The CDR3 nucleotides read TGTGCCAGCAGCCCCCCTCTCCCGGGAGGTGGAAACACCATATATTTT. Translated, it gives CASSPPLPGGGNTIYF.

This clonotype has ten or more counts. The chain has TRBV20-1 and TRBJ1-4; TRBD1 matches at 9 bases. This CDR3 is 12 amino acids long. V dropped 5 bases and J dropped 6; count of bases not matched to a gene: 1. Germline CDR1 DFQATT, CDR2 SNEGSKA (reference sequence). The CDR3 sequence: CSARQGDEKLFF. DNA of the CDR3: TGCAGTGCTCGACAGGGGGATGAAAAACTGTTTTTT.

The chain is built from TRBV10-3 and TRBJ2-1, with D perhaps matching TRBD2 (5 bases). CDR1 ENHRY and CDR2 SYGVKD come from the germline V gene. The V end was cut by 4 bases, the J end by 8 bases, with 6 bases between. The CDR3 runs to 11 residues. The CDR3 reads CAISVRDEQFF. CDR3 nucleotide sequence: TGTGCCATCAGTGTGCGGGATGAGCAGTTCTTC.

The rearrangement joins TRBV12-3 or TRBV12-4 to TRBJ1-2, with D uncertain. With 3 bases removed from V and 8 bases from J, the gap between germline ends came to 13 bases. This CDR3 is built from 13 residues. The CDR3 spells CASSFDPEQGYTF. The DNA of the CDR3 is TGTGCCAGCAGTTTTGACCCCGAACAGGGCTACACCTTC.

This clonotype was observed a few times. The chain employs TRBV9 and TRBJ2-3, with 9 nucleotides matching TRBD2. The CDR3 runs 15 residues. V was clipped by 0 bases and J by 4 bases; unmatched bases: 3. Per germline, CDR1 SGDLS and CDR2 YYNGEE. The CDR3 sequence is CASSVASGAPDTQYF. In DNA form, the CDR3 reads TGTGCCAGCAGCGTAGCTAGCGGGGCCCCAGATACGCAGTATTTT.

The V gene is TRBV9, the J gene TRBJ2-3; 7 nucleotides agree with TRBD1. The CDR3 extends over 15 amino acids. CDR1 and CDR2 (germline): SGDLS, YYNGEE. V was pared by 3 bases and J by 4 bases, with 8 bases of the junction left unmatched. The DNA of the CDR3 is TGTGCCAGCAGCGCCGTCACAGGGGCCCCAGATACGCAGTATTTT. Translating gives CASSAVTGAPDTQYF.

J is TRBJ2-7 and V is TRBV20-1; D is uncertain. CDR1 DFQATT and CDR2 SNEGSKA come from the germline V gene (reference sequence). Trimming pared 3 bases from V and 5 bases from J, leaving 17 bases between. This CDR3 is 14 amino acids long. The CDR3 sequence: CSASDRQAVDEQYV. CDR3 sequence (DNA): TGCAGTGCTAGTGATCGTCAGGCAGTCGACGAGCAGTACGTC.

The chain has TRBV6-2 or TRBV6-3 and TRBJ2-7; a possible D gene is TRBD2 (6 bases). V lost 10 bases, J lost 0 bases, and 19 bases lay in between. The length of the CDR3 is 15 residues. Germline loops: CDR1 MNHEY, CDR2 SVGEGT. The CDR3 DNA reads as TGTGCCACCAGGAGGGGACCATCGAGCTCCTACGAGCAGTACGTC. Its protein product is CATRRGPSSSYEQYV.

V usage is TRBV5-1 and J usage is TRBJ2-3; 15 bases map to TRBD2. Germline CDR1 is SGHRS and CDR2 is YFSETQ. V was clipped by 0 bases and J by 8 bases; unmatched bases: 16. This CDR3 spans 20 amino acids. As DNA, the CDR3 is TGCGCCAGCAGCTTGGATCCGGCATCAGGGACTAGCGGGGGGAGCGGTACGCAGTATTTT. It specifies CASSLDPASGTSGGSGTQYF.

The chain combines TRBV7-2 with TRBJ2-4; 14 bases match TRBD2. V dropped 5 bases and J dropped 7; count of bases not matched to a gene: 7. Germline CDR1 SGHTA, CDR2 FQGNSA. The CDR3 contains 16 residues. CDR3 loop: CASSPMTSGGANIQYF. CDR3 nucleotides: TGTGCCAGCAGCCCTATGACTAGCGGGGGGGCGAACATTCAGTACTTC.